The following is a T cell receptor beta chain sequence with its context. The sample is drawn from a study of cytomegalovirus exposure and HLA in healthy donors. The ends were cut back, 5 bases at V and 6 bases at J, with 11 bases in the middle. The CDR3 sequence is 12 residues long. Looked up from germline, CDR1 is KGHSH and CDR2 is LQKENI. Amplification used 60 Vbeta primers and 13 Jbeta primers. TCRdb's copy holds only in-frame clones and misses some; the assay was immunoSEQ multiplex PCR. Here the sample spans approximately 190,000 clones, about four fifths being singletons. The V and J genes are TRBV18 and TRBJ2-7; D is ambiguous. This sequence was found in a woman between 25 and 40 years old in good health and CMV-seropositive. Sequencing was done on a sample of PBMCs. For the CDR3, the DNA is TGTGCCAGCTCAACACGTACGGGCGAGCAGTACTTC. Protein sequence: CASSTRTGEQYF.